These 14 T cell receptor beta chains share one sample of origin, sequenced in a study of spatial heterogeneity in lung cancer. Time point reported: sample taken at primary tumor resection. Researchers sequenced whole RNA taken from tumor, nontumor lung or frozen PBMC without sorting. TCRdb passed the 5' RACE reads through MiXCR, listing each CDR3 protein once. The sample yields tens of thousands of distinct CDR3 sequences, roughly 10% seen once. The sample consisted of PBMCs, taken at surgery. All receptors derive from a male donor with early-stage non-small cell lung cancer.

In its sample, this clonotype was seen a few times. The gene calls are TRBV21-1 and TRBJ1-5. TRBV21-1 is deemed a pseudogene. The CDR3 has 16 amino acids. CDR3 sequence: CASRPCSHRRLQPQHF. The DNA for the CDR3 is TGTGCCAGCAGACCTTGCTCACATAGGCGGCTTCAGCCCCAGCATTTT.

This clonotype was seen a few times. The genes are TRBV10-2 and TRBJ2-3, with a tentative D call TRBD1 (6 bases). The CDR3 totals 16 residues. Looked up from germline, CDR1 is WSHSY and CDR2 is SAAADI. Trimming removed 4 bases from V and 1 base from J, with 15 bases in between. DNA of the CDR3: TGCGCCAGCAGTGGCGACAGGCGGGTCCGCACAGATACGCAGTATTTT. It is translated as CASSGDRRVRTDTQYF.

The table lists this clonotype with a few counts. The V gene is TRBV7-7, the J gene TRBJ2-5; 12 nucleotides align to TRBD2. Looked up from germline, CDR1 is SSHAT and CDR2 is FNYEAQ (reference sequence). Trimming at V came to 3 bases and at J to 1 base, leaving 0 bases not matched to a gene. CDR3 length: 15 amino acids. CDR3 sequence (DNA): TGTGCCAGCAGCTTGGGACTAGCGGGCCAAGAGACCCAGTACTTC. Translating it yields CASSLGLAGQETQYF.

The table lists this clonotype with a few counts. The V call is TRBV20-1, the J call TRBJ2-7, with 9 positions matching TRBD2. The germline V gene encodes CDR1 DFQATT and CDR2 SNEGSKA (reference sequence). The CDR3 has 16 residues. The junction had 13 bases not matched to a gene; V was cut back by 7 bases and J by 0 bases. The CDR3: CSVRGLAGKSSYEQYF. In DNA form, the CDR3 reads TGCAGTGTACGGGGGCTAGCGGGGAAGAGCTCCTACGAGCAGTACTTC.

This clonotype was seen a few times. CDR3 loop: CASNEAWNEKLFF. The CDR3 DNA reads as TGTGCCAGCAACGAGGCCTGGAATGAAAAACTGTTTTTT. This chain links TRBV2 with TRBJ1-4; D is uncertain. Trimming stripped 7 bases from V and 5 bases from J, with 11 bases between. Germline V gene sequence: CDR1 SNHLY, CDR2 FYNNEI. The CDR3 has 13 amino acids.

Concerning this clonotype itself: This may arise from a read error, as a much more abundant clone is one base away. A read error is likely, as this CDR3 ends without the conserved phenylalanine or tryptophan. This sequence joins TRBV7-6 and TRBJ1-1; TRBD1 is a possible D gene (6 bases). In germline, CDR1 is SGHVS, CDR2 FNYEAQ. This CDR3 is 17 amino acids long. Trimming pared 0 bases from V and 3 bases from J, leaving 17 bases between. CDR3 amino acids: CASSLALAGEGDTEAFL. The CDR3 DNA sequence: TGTGCCAGCAGCTTAGCGCTTGCAGGGGAAGGGGACACTGAAGCTTTCCTT.

This clonotype was counted between two and nine times. The V gene is TRBV2, the J gene TRBJ2-7; D tentatively fits TRBD1 or TRBD2 (6 bases each). The germline gives CDR1 SNHLY, CDR2 FYNNEI. The germline V and J ends were trimmed by 2 bases and 2 bases, with 7 bases remaining between them. This CDR3 is 13 amino acids long. CDR3 sequence: CASSERGPYEQYF. The CDR3 nucleotides are TGTGCCAGCAGTGAACGGGGGCCCTACGAGCAGTACTTC.

The gene calls are TRBV3-1 and TRBJ2-5; TRBD2 matches at 14 bases. CDR1 is LGHDT and CDR2 is YNNKEL in the germline V gene (reference sequence). J gave up 4 bases and V 0 bases, and 10 bases lay outside the gene matches. This CDR3 comprises 19 residues. CDR3: CASSQDRGTSGSRVETQYF. CDR3 sequence (DNA): TGTGCCAGCAGCCAAGATCGGGGGACTAGCGGGAGCAGGGTAGAGACCCAGTACTTC.

This clonotype was recorded a few times. The chain employs TRBV29-1 and TRBJ2-1; 8 nucleotides agree with TRBD2. Germline V gives CDR1 SQVTM, CDR2 ANQGSEA. This CDR3 has 14 residues. Trimming at V came to 7 bases and at J to 0 bases, leaving 5 bases not matched to a gene. The CDR3 reads CSGRGTSSYNEQFF. CDR3 DNA sequence: TGCAGCGGCCGGGGGACTAGCTCCTACAATGAGCAGTTCTTC.

This clonotype was seen many times. The gene calls are TRBV5-1 and TRBJ2-7; maybe TRBD1 (5 bases). CDR1 is SGHRS, CDR2 YFSETQ, per germline. The CDR3 has 14 amino acids. Trimming shortened V by 4 bases and J by 0 bases, and 11 bases separated the two germline ends. The CDR3 bases are TGCGCCAGCAGCCAGGGTCCAATCTCCTACGAGCAGTACTTC. This sequence encodes CASSQGPISYEQYF.

The chain has TRBV4-3 and TRBJ2-3; 7 positions match TRBD2. Per germline, CDR1 LGHNA and CDR2 YSLEER. Germline trimming cut 0 bases from V and 4 bases from J; bases unmatched to any gene: 4. The CDR3 spans 15 residues. In nucleotides, the CDR3 is TGCGCCAGCAGCCAAGAGGGGGGAGGGTCAGATACGCAGTATTTT. Amino acid sequence: CASSQEGGGSDTQYF.

This clonotype occurred a few times. The rearrangement uses TRBV5-5 and TRBJ1-5, with D perhaps TRBD1 (5 bases). Germline V gene lookup returns CDR1 SGHKS and CDR2 YYEKEE (reference sequence). Trimming took off 4 bases at V and 6 bases at J, with 17 bases between the two ends. The CDR3 length is 15 residues. CDR3 nucleotides: TGTGCCAGCAGCGCGGGACGCTCGAGAGGTCAGCCCCAGCATTTT. Protein product: CASSAGRSRGQPQHF.

The chain is built from TRBV9 and TRBJ2-3; 13 bases agree with TRBD2. The CDR3 has 15 residues. CDR1 is SGDLS, CDR2 YYNGEE, per germline. With 5 bases clipped from V and 4 bases from J, the junction kept 4 bases outside the gene matches. The CDR3 here is CASSHGLAGADTQYF. The CDR3 DNA reads as TGTGCCAGCAGTCACGGACTAGCGGGGGCAGATACGCAGTATTTT.

Many counts were recorded for this clonotype. The chain employs TRBV29-1 and TRBJ2-5; TRBD2 matches 7 bases. J lost 5 bases, V lost 3 bases, and 12 bases had no gene match. This CDR3 comprises 15 residues. Germline V gene data show CDR1 as SQVTM and CDR2 as ANQGSEA. CDR3 coding DNA: TGCAGCGTTGACCGACTAGCTCTCGACGTGGAGACCCAGTACTTC. This gives the protein CSVDRLALDVETQYF.